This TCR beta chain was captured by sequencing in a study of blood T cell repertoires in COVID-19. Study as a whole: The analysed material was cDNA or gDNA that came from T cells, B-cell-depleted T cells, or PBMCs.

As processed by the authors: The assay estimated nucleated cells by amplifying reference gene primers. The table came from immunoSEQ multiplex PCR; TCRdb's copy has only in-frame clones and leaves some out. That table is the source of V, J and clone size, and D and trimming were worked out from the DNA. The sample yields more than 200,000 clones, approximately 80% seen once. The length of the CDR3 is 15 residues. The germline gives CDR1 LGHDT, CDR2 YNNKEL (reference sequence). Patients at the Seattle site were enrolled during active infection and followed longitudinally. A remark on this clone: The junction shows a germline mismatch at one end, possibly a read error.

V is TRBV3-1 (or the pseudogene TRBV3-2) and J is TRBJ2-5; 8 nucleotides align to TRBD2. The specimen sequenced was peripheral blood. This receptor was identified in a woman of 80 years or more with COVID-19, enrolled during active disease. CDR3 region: CASSEEGLGAGDQYF. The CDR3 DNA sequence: TGTGCCAGCAGCGAAGAGGGACTAGGGGCAGGGGACCAGTACTTC.